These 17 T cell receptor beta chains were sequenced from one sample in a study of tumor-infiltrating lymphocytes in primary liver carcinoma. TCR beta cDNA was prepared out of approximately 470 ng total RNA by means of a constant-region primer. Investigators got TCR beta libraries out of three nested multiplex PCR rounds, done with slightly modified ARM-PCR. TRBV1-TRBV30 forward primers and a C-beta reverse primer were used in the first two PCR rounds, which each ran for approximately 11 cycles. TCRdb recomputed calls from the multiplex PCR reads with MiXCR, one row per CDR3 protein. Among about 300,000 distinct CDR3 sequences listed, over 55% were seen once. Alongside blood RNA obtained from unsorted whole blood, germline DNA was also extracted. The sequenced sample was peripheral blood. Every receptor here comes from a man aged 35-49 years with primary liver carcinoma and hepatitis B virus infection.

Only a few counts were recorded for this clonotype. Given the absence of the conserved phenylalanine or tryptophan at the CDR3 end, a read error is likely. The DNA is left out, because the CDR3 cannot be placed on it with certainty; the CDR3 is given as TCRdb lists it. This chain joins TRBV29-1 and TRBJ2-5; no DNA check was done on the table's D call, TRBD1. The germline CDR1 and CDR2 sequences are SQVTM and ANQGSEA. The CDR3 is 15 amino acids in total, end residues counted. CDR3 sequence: CSVEADRGRAETRYS.

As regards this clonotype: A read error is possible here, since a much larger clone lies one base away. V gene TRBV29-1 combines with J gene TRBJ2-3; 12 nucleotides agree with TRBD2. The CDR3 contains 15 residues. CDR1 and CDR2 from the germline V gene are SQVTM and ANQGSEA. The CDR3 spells CRDGTSGRGPDTQYF. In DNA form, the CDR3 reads TGCAGGGACGGGACTAGCGGGCGGGGCCCAGATACGCAGTATTTT.

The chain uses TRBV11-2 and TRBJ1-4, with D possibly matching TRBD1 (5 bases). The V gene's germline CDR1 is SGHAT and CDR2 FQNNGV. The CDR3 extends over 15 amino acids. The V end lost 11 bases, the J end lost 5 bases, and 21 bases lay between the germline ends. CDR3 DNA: TGTGCCGGCTGCTTAGGGGTCGCCGTGAATGAAAAACTGTTTTTT. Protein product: CAGCLGVAVNEKLFF.

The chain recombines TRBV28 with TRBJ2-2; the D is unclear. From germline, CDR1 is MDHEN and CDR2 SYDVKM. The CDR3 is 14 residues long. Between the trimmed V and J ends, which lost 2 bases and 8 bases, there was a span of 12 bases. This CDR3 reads CASSLGRGFGELFF. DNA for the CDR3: TGTGCCAGCAGTTTAGGGCGTGGGTTTGGGGAGCTGTTTTTT.

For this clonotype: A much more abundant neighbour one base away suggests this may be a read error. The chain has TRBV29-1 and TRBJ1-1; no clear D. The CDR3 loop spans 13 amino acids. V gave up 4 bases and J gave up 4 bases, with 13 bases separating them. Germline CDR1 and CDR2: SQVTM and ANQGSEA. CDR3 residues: CSVGAAMSTEAFF. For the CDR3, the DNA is TGCAGCGTTGGGGCGGCCATGAGCACTGAAGCTTTCTTT.

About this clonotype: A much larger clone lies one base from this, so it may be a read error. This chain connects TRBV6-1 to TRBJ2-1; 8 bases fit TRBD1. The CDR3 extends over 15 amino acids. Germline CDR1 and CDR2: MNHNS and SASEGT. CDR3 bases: TGTGCCATCAGTGAATGGGGACAGGACTACAATGAGCAGTTCTTC. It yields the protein CAISEWGQDYNEQFF.

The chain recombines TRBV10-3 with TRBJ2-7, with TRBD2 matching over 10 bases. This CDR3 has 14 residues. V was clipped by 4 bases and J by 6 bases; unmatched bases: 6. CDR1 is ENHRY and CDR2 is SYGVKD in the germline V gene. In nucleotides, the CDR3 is TGTGCCATCAGTGGTCTAGCGGGAGTGTCCGAGCAGTACTTC. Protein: CAISGLAGVSEQYF.

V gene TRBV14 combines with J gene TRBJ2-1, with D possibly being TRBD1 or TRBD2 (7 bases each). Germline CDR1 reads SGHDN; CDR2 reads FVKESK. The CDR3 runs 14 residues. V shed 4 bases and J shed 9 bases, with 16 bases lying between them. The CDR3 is CASSPGGGIREQFF. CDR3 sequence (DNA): TGTGCCAGCAGCCCAGGGGGAGGGATCCGTGAGCAGTTCTTC. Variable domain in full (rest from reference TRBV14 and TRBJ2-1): EAGVTQFPSHSVIEKGQTVTLRCDPISGHDNLYWYRRVMGKEIKFLLHFVKESKQDESGMPNNRFLAERTGGTYSTLKVQPAELEDSGVYFCASSPGGGIREQFFGPGTRLTVL.

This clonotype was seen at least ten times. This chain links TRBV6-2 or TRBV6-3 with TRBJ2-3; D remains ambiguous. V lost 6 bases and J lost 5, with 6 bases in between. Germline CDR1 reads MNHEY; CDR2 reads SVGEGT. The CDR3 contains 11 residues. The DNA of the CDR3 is TGTGCCAGCAGGTGGGGAGATACGCAGTATTTT. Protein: CASRWGDTQYF.

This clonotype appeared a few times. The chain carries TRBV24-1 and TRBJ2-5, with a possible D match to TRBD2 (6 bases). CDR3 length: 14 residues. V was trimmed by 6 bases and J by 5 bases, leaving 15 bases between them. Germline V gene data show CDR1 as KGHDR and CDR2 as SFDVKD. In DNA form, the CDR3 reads TGTGCCACCAGTAGGGCGGGACTGGGGGAGACCCAGTACTTC. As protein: CATSRAGLGETQYF.

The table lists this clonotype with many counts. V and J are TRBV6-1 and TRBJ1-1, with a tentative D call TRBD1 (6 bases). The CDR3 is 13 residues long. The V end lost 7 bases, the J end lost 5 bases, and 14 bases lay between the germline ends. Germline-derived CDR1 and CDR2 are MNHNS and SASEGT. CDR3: CASNRGAWTEAFF. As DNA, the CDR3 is TGTGCCAGCAATAGGGGGGCTTGGACTGAAGCTTTCTTT.

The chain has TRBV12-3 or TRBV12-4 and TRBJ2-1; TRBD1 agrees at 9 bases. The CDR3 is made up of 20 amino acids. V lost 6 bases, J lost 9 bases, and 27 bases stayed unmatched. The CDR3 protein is CASRPDRGALQVPLGSEQFF. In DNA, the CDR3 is TGTGCCAGCAGACCCGACAGGGGGGCGCTTCAGGTACCCCTGGGCAGTGAGCAGTTCTTC.

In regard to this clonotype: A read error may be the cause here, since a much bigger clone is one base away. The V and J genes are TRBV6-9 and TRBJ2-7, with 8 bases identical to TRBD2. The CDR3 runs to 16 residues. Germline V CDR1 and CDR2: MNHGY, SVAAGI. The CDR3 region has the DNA TGTGCCAGCTGTTATGATGCCAGCGGGGGCTCCTACGAGCAGTACTTC. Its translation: CASCYDASGGSYEQYF.

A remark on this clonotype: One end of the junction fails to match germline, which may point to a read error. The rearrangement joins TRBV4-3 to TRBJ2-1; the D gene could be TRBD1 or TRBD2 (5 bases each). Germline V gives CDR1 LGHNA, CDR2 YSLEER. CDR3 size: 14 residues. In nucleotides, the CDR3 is TGTGCCAGCAGCCATGGGACCGATTTCGACGAGCAGTTCTTC. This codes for CASSHGTDFDEQFF.

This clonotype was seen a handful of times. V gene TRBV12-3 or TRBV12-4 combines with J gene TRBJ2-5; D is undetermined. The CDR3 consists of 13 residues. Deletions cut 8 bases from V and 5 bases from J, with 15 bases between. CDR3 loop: CASGPTKRETQYF. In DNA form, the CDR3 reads TGTGCCAGCGGACCAACTAAAAGGGAGACCCAGTACTTC.

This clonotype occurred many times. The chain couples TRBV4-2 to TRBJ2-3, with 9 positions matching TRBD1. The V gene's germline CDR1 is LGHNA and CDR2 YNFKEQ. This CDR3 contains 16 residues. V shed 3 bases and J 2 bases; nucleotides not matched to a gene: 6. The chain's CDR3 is CASSHHRDRDTDTQYF. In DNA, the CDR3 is TGTGCCAGCAGCCATCACCGGGACAGGGACACAGATACGCAGTATTTT.

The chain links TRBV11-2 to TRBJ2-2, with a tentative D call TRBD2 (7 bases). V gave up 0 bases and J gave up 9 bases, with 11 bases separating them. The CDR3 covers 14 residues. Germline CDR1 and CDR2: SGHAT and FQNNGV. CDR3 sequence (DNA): TGTGCCAGCAGCTTAGACGCGGGGGCCAGGGAGCTGTTTTTT. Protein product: CASSLDAGARELFF.